Shown below are 2 T cell receptor beta chains from a single sample sequenced in a study of blood T cell repertoires in COVID-19. Using immunoSEQ multiplex PCR, the repertoire was profiled, and TCRdb retains in-frame clones only, with some absent. The table has 250,000 to 300,000 clones, approximately 90% seen once. The source material was peripheral blood. The origin of the receptors is a woman between 40 and 50 years old who had recovered from COVID-19.

The V gene is TRBV7-6, the J gene TRBJ1-5, with D possibly matching TRBD1 (6 bases). Looked up from germline, CDR1 is SGHVS and CDR2 is FNYEAQ. This CDR3 region has 14 residues. V lost 6 bases to trimming and J lost 0 bases, with 9 bases between them. CDR3 loop: CASSGGASNQPQHF. The CDR3 DNA follows: TGTGCCAGCAGTGGGGGGGCTAGCAATCAGCCCCAGCATTTT.

This clone was seen a few times. This chain links TRBV6-2 or TRBV6-3 with TRBJ2-7; 11 bases are a match to TRBD1. CDR1 and CDR2 (germline): MNHEY, SVGEGT. This CDR3 has 17 amino acids. The J segment lost 3 bases and the V segment lost 5 bases, leaving 12 bases of the junction unmatched. This CDR3 is CASSDTPPGTGGYEQYF. The CDR3, as DNA: TGTGCCAGCAGTGACACCCCCCCCGGGACAGGGGGCTACGAGCAGTACTTC.